This TCR beta chain was sequenced in a study of T cells in Graves' hyperthyroidism and ophthalmopathy. Patients were aged 18 to 65, had disease duration under 2 months, and had newly diagnosed hyperthyroidism. Study-wide findings and caveats: A model using 13 V-J features told ophthalmopathy apart from stable hyperthyroidism. Peripheral blood also featured most of the thyroid clonotypes expanded above 0.001.

This CDR3 has 15 residues. The junction had 8 bases not matched to a gene; V was cut back by 4 bases and J by 4 bases. CDR1 KGHDR and CDR2 SFDVKD come from the germline V gene. Amplified regions were TCR beta CDR3 sequences from RNA transcripts. An initial round of RT-PCR targeting the TCR CDR3 relied on the HTBI primer set. TCRdb itself ran the multiplex PCR reads through MiXCR, one entry per CDR3 protein. The data contain about 380,000 distinct CDR3 sequences, 14% of them singletons. To note about this clonotype: Its antigen is currently unknown.

The chain links TRBV24-1 to TRBJ2-5; 7 nucleotides match TRBD2. The sample comprised blood. This sequence originates from a woman aged 55-69 years with Graves' hyperthyroidism. This CDR3 reads CATSDPNPGGETQYF. The CDR3 DNA sequence: TGTGCCACCAGTGACCCTAATCCGGGGGGAGAGACCCAGTACTTC.